This TCR beta chain was captured in a study of shared clonotypes between healthy human individuals. Study-wide background: Three plates were used per donor for CD4 naive, three for CD4 memory, two for CD8 naive and one for CD8 memory.

Germline values: CDR1 MDHEN, CDR2 SYDVKM. J was trimmed by 5 bases and V by 6 bases; bases with no gene match: 6. The CDR3 is 13 amino acids. Data came from immunoSEQ multiplex PCR; TCRdb stores just in-frame clones and leaves some out. The sample carries fewer than 850,000 clones, about 92% recorded once. The TCR comes from a man between 18 and 29 years old in good health. Some clones in this sample may be carry-over from other donors' samples. The J gene is TRBJ2-5, the V gene TRBV28; 7 bases are a match to TRBD2. Sequenced sample: memory CD8+ T cells from PBMCs. Subset indicated: CD45RO+ cells pooled with CCR7-negative TemRA cells. In DNA, the CDR3 is TGTGCCAGCAGCCCCCACGGGGGGGAGACCCAGTACTTC. Translation: CASSPHGGETQYF.